A selection of T cell receptor beta chains follows, all from one sample in a study of cytomegalovirus exposure and HLA in healthy donors. This table comes from immunoSEQ multiplex PCR, and its TCRdb copy is limited to in-frame clones, with some not included. The table records some 150,000 clones, about 70% of them present only once. Sequencing was carried out using PBMCs. Every receptor here comes from a woman between 35 and 50 years old in good health and CMV-seronegative. Both conserved end residues are part of each CDR3. Part of the rows lack a size; the others show once, few, many or a class for expanded clones.

CDR3 | J | size | V
CASSIGRGKLDIQYF | TRBJ2-4 | - | TRBV19
CASSHRTVNTEAFF | TRBJ1-1 | - | TRBV5-8
CASSLRTGNTGELFF | TRBJ2-2 | - | TRBV28
CASSYGGGNEQYF | TRBJ2-7 | - | TRBV7-6
CASSSQGAGANEKLFF | TRBJ1-4 | once | TRBV5-1
CASSSIAGATDTQYF | TRBJ2-3 | - | TRBV7-9
CASSQEDWTSNQPQHF | TRBJ1-5 | few | TRBV4-1
CAWSRARVGYTF | TRBJ1-2 | - | TRBV30
CASSQDPDWTPNTEAFF | TRBJ1-1 | - | TRBV4-1
CASRPIGQGPTDTQYF | TRBJ2-3 | - | TRBV19
CASSLRDSPSGGYTF | TRBJ1-2 | - | TRBV11-1
CASSSKQNAYGYTF | TRBJ1-2 | - | TRBV27
CASSFVGAVEAFF | TRBJ1-1 | few | TRBV5-4
CASVRGLNTEAFF | TRBJ1-1 | few | TRBV2
CASSLTSGGAGHTGELFF | TRBJ2-2 | - | TRBV28